This T cell receptor beta chain comes out of a study of blood T cell repertoires in COVID-19. Study at large: The analysed material was cDNA or gDNA that came from T cells, B-cell-depleted T cells, or PBMCs.

Enrolled during active infection, Seattle patients were then followed longitudinally. The germline gives CDR1 SGHTA, CDR2 FQGTGA. V lost 3 bases, J lost 4 bases, and 2 bases stayed unmatched. This CDR3 contains 15 residues. Original methodology: Researchers report that nucleated cell counts were estimated from reference gene primer amplification. The table came from immunoSEQ multiplex PCR; TCRdb's copy has only in-frame clones and leaves some out. For V, J and clone size, that table is used; D and trimming come from the DNA. This table holds roughly 200,000 clones, over 65% found once. The specimen sequenced was peripheral blood. This TCR came from a person aged 70 to 85 with COVID-19, enrolled during active disease. The chain carries TRBV7-3 and TRBJ2-2; 10 nucleotides match TRBD2. CDR3 residues: CASSFSGRGTGELFF. The CDR3 DNA sequence: TGTGCCAGCAGCTTCAGCGGGAGGGGCACCGGGGAGCTGTTTTTT.